The 25 T cell receptor beta chains given below trace back to one sample, sequenced in a study of PD-1 blockade in classical Hodgkin lymphoma. Assay: immunoSEQ multiplex PCR; the TCRdb copy retains only in-frame clones and omits some. The sample lists about 110,000 clones, 70% to 90% occurring once. All patients relapsed after autologous stem cell transplantation, and brentuximab vedotin exposure varied. Here the sequenced sample was peripheral blood mononuclear cells (PBMCs), taken before the second cycle of nivolumab. The receptors were gathered from a human donor with classical Hodgkin lymphoma.

This chain joins TRBV19 and TRBJ1-1, with D perhaps TRBD1 (5 bases). From germline, CDR1 is LNHDA and CDR2 SQIVND (reference sequence). This CDR3 has 13 residues. Trimming pared 7 bases from V and 4 bases from J, leaving 13 bases between. The CDR3 here is CASKGPGSTEAFF. The CDR3, as DNA: TGTGCCAGTAAGGGACCTGGGAGCACTGAAGCTTTCTTT. Complete variable domain (other parts from reference TRBV19 and TRBJ1-1): DGGITQSPKYLFRKEGQNVTLSCEQNLNHDAMYWYRQDPGQGLRLIYYSQIVNDFQKGDIAEGYSVSREKKESFPLTVTSAQKNPTAFYLCASKGPGSTEAFFGQGTRLTVV.

This clone appeared a single time. The CDR3 coding sequence is TGTGCCAGCAGCACTAGCGACACCTACAATGAGCAGTTCTTC. This sequence encodes CASSTSDTYNEQFF. This chain connects TRBV27 to TRBJ2-1; TRBD2 agrees at 7 bases. The CDR3 is 14 residues long. Looked up from germline, CDR1 is MNHEY and CDR2 is SMNVEV (reference sequence). Unmatched junction bases numbered 4, after V lost 6 bases and J lost 2 bases.

J is TRBJ2-1 and V is TRBV7-2, with 9 bases aligning to TRBD2. The CDR3 is 15 amino acids. The V segment lost 2 bases and the J segment 8 bases; nucleotides outside the gene matches: 7. Germline V gene sequence: CDR1 SGHTA, CDR2 FQGNSA. CDR3 sequence (DNA): TGTGCCAGCAGCTTAAATATAGCGGGAGCGGATGAGCAGTTCTTC. It yields the protein CASSLNIAGADEQFF.

The chain carries TRBV2 and TRBJ1-4; no firm D call. Germline V gene data show CDR1 as SNHLY and CDR2 as FYNNEI. The V end was cut by 3 bases, the J end by 0 bases, with 11 bases between. The CDR3 has 16 amino acids. CDR3 region: CASSEKGPATNEKLFF. Here the CDR3 DNA reads TGTGCCAGCAGTGAGAAAGGACCCGCAACTAATGAAAAACTGTTTTTT.

The chain employs TRBV29-1 and TRBJ1-1; D is unclear. Per germline, CDR1 SQVTM and CDR2 ANQGSEA. The CDR3 totals 14 residues. The ends were cut back, 3 bases at V and 0 bases at J, with 11 bases in the middle. The chain's CDR3 is CSVESALMNTEAFF. CDR3 nucleotides: TGCAGCGTTGAGTCGGCGCTCATGAACACTGAAGCTTTCTTT.

The V call is TRBV25-1, the J call TRBJ2-7; D may be TRBD1 (6 bases). Trimming removed 2 bases at V and 4 bases at J, with 9 bases between. The CDR3 is made up of 13 amino acids. Germline lookup yields CDR1 MGHDK and CDR2 SYGVNS. The CDR3 nucleotides read TGTGCCAGCAGTGAAGGGGGCGCTTACGAGCAGTACTTC. Translated, it gives CASSEGGAYEQYF.

The rearrangement joins TRBV4-2 to TRBJ1-5, with 7 bases fitting TRBD1. V gave up 4 bases and J gave up 5 bases; unmatched junction bases: 5. Germline CDR1 reads LGHNA; CDR2 reads YNFKEQ. This CDR3 region has 14 residues. CDR3 in amino acids: CASSPRDRDQPQHF. The DNA of the CDR3 is TGTGCCAGCAGCCCCAGAGACAGGGATCAGCCCCAGCATTTT.

The chain employs TRBV6-1 and TRBJ2-2; the D is unclear. This CDR3 contains 15 residues. V was pared by 11 bases and J by 0 bases, with 16 bases between. Germline V lookup: CDR1 MNHNS, CDR2 SASEGT. CDR3 DNA: TGTGCCGCGAGCCTCGGACCTACGAACACCGGGGAGCTGTTTTTT. Translation gives CAASLGPTNTGELFF.

This clone occurred once. One end of the junction fails to match germline, which may point to a read error. The CDR3 bases are TGCAGCGTTGACTCGCAATCGGGGACAGACTCCTCCGAGCAGTACTTC. Amino acids: CSVDSQSGTDSSEQYF. This chain uses TRBV29-1 with TRBJ2-7, with 7 bases aligning to TRBD1. The CDR3 consists of 16 residues. Looked up from germline, CDR1 is SQVTM and CDR2 is ANQGSEA.

The chain uses TRBV4-1 and TRBJ2-1, with TRBD1 matching 9 bases. The CDR3 totals 17 residues. Germline-derived CDR1 and CDR2 are MGHRA and YSYEKL. The ends lost 1 base at V and 5 bases at J; junction bases unmatched: 9. The CDR3 region is CASSQGRMGQGDNEQFF. The CDR3 DNA sequence: TGCGCCAGCAGCCAAGGGAGGATGGGACAGGGCGACAATGAGCAGTTCTTC.

This clone has just one count. The chain couples TRBV6-5 to TRBJ2-7; unclear D gene. V was cut by 6 bases and J by 3 bases, with 6 bases left in between. Germline CDR1 is MNHEY and CDR2 is SVGAGI. The CDR3 is 11 amino acids. CDR3 loop: CASSLNYEQYF. CDR3 nucleotides: TGTGCCAGCAGCCTAAACTACGAGCAGTACTTC.

The chain is built from TRBV28 and TRBJ2-7; no clear D. CDR1 MDHEN and CDR2 SYDVKM come from the germline V gene. The V gene lost 7 bases and the J gene lost 3 bases, with 16 bases spanning the gap. The CDR3 spans 14 residues. The CDR3 bases are TGTGCCAGCACAAGCCCAGTCAGGTTCTACGAGCAGTACTTC. Translating it yields CASTSPVRFYEQYF.

The chain combines TRBV5-1 with TRBJ2-4; D ambiguous. The CDR3 contains 20 residues. The V end was cut by 0 bases, the J end by 0 bases, with 22 bases between. Per the germline V gene, CDR1 is SGHRS and CDR2 is YFSETQ. The CDR3 protein is CASSLGGRAGMSIAKNIQYF. CDR3 in DNA: TGCGCCAGCAGCTTGGGCGGACGGGCTGGGATGTCGATAGCCAAAAACATTCAGTACTTC.

This chain uses TRBV27 with TRBJ1-1; D unresolved. CDR1 and CDR2 from the germline V gene are MNHEY and SMNVEV (reference sequence). The CDR3 length is 12 residues. Trimming took 6 bases from V and 8 from J, leaving 13 bases between them. In DNA, the CDR3 is TGTGCCAGCAGACCTCACCCGGGGGAAGCTTTCTTT. It codes for CASRPHPGEAFF.

This rearrangement joins TRBV5-5 to TRBJ1-1; maybe TRBD1 (5 bases). Trimming pared 3 bases from V and 6 bases from J, leaving 15 bases between. The CDR3 sequence is 14 residues long. Germline V gene data show CDR1 as SGHKS and CDR2 as YYEKEE (reference sequence). CDR3 bases: TGTGCCAGCAGCTCCAGGGTGGAGTTACCTGAAGCTTTCTTT. Amino acids: CASSSRVELPEAFF.

The chain combines TRBV7-9 with TRBJ2-1; D may be TRBD2 (5 bases). Germline-derived CDR1 and CDR2 are SEHNR and FQNEAQ (reference sequence). This CDR3 comprises 16 residues. The V end was cut by 1 base, the J end by 9 bases, with 19 bases between. In nucleotides, the CDR3 is TGTGCCAGCAGCTTAGTAGCGAGCGGCGATCAGAGTGAGCAGTTCTTC. Encoded protein: CASSLVASGDQSEQFF.

This clone has a single count. V usage is TRBV21-1 and J usage is TRBJ2-4; the table's TRBD1 call for D was not verified on the DNA. TRBV21-1 is tagged as a pseudogene. The CDR3 contains 19 residues. Here the CDR3 DNA reads TGTGCCAGCAGCAAAGTGTGGAGGACAGGGACTTCGACCAAAAACATTCAGTACTTC. It codes for CASSKVWRTGTSTKNIQYF.

With respect to this clone: In the same sample, other DNA sequences code for this CDR3. The gene calls are TRBV29-1 and TRBJ1-1; a weak D match, TRBD1 (5 bases). The CDR3 loop spans 14 amino acids. Per the germline V gene, CDR1 is SQVTM and CDR2 is ANQGSEA. Trimming left V 4 bases short and J 0 bases short, with 12 bases between. The CDR3 DNA is TGCAGCGTTGTACAGGAAATCATGAACACTGAAGCTTTCTTT. Its translation is CSVVQEIMNTEAFF. Together with reference TRBV29-1 and TRBJ1-1, the CDR3 gives the full variable domain: SAVISQKPSRDICQRGTSLTIQCQVDSQVTMMFWYRQQPGQSLTLIATANQGSEATYESGFVIDKFPISRPNLTFSTLTVSNMSPEDSSIYLCSVVQEIMNTEAFFGQGTRLTVV.

In this sample, this clone turned up once. The rearrangement links TRBV28 to TRBJ2-7, with D tentatively TRBD1 or TRBD2 (6 bases each). The V and J ends lost 4 bases and 7 bases respectively, with 17 bases between them. The germline CDR1 and CDR2 sequences are MDHEN and SYDVKM. The CDR3 length is 14 residues. The CDR3, as DNA: TGTGCCAGCAGTTCTACTAGGGGGGTTGAGGAGCAGTACTTC. This translates into CASSSTRGVEEQYF. Full variable domain (outside the CDR3, taken from reference TRBV28 and TRBJ2-7): DVKVTQSSRYLVKRTGEKVFLECVQDMDHENMFWYRQDPGLGLRLIYFSYDVKMKEKGDIPEGYSVSREKKERFSLILESASTNQTSMYLCASSSTRGVEEQYFGPGTRLTVT.

This clone was recorded once. V is TRBV19 and J is TRBJ1-5; D is unresolved. V gave up 4 bases and J gave up 3 bases, with 7 bases separating them. CDR1 and CDR2 from the germline V gene are LNHDA and SQIVND (reference sequence). This CDR3 contains 13 residues. CDR3 amino acids: CASSRGYNQPQHF. The DNA for the CDR3 is TGTGCCAGTAGTAGGGGTTACAATCAGCCCCAGCATTTT.

For the CDR3, the DNA is TGTGCCAGCAGCCTTCACGACGGATTCACTGAAGCTTTCTTT. This gives the protein CASSLHDGFTEAFF. This rearrangement joins TRBV6-4 to TRBJ1-1; no reliable D call. Trimming took off 6 bases at V and 4 bases at J, with 15 bases between the two ends. The CDR3 totals 14 residues. CDR1 and CDR2 (germline): MRHNA, SNTAGT.

V and J are TRBV4-3 and TRBJ1-1; tentative D call: TRBD1 (5 bases). The germline CDR1 and CDR2 sequences are LGHNA and YSLEER. V lost 0 bases and J lost 8, with 13 bases in between. This CDR3 contains 14 residues. CDR3 sequence reads: CASSQESGAGEAFF. As DNA, the CDR3 is TGCGCCAGCAGCCAAGAATCCGGGGCAGGGGAAGCTTTCTTT.

The chain employs TRBV4-1 and TRBJ2-1, with 10 bases lining up with TRBD2. The germline V gene encodes CDR1 MGHRA and CDR2 YSYEKL. The CDR3 totals 15 residues. Trimming removed 3 bases from V and 8 bases from J; junction bases left unmatched: 7. The CDR3 here is CASSHLAGVRYEQFF. The CDR3 DNA reads as TGCGCCAGCAGCCACCTAGCGGGAGTACGGTATGAGCAGTTCTTC.

V is TRBV29-1 and J is TRBJ2-7; 14 bases fit TRBD2. CDR1 and CDR2 (germline): SQVTM, ANQGSEA. The V and J ends lost 0 bases and 2 bases, in that order; junction bases with no gene match: 12. The length of the CDR3 is 19 residues. For the CDR3, the DNA is TGCAGCGTTGAAGAACAGCCTGGGACTAGCGGGAGAGCCACCTACGAGCAGTACTTC. Amino acid sequence: CSVEEQPGTSGRATYEQYF.

The chain employs TRBV13 and TRBJ2-1, with D perhaps matching TRBD2 (6 bases). The germline V gene encodes CDR1 PRHDT and CDR2 FYEKMQ (reference sequence). The CDR3 has 15 amino acids. V was clipped by 8 bases and J by 4 bases, with 18 bases between them. CDR3: CASQRGKEGYNEQFF. The CDR3 nucleotides are TGTGCCAGCCAGAGGGGCAAGGAGGGTTACAATGAGCAGTTCTTC.